A selection of T cell receptor beta chains follows, all from one sample in a study of CD8 T cells in ankylosing spondylitis. TCRdb called the 5' RACE reads again in MiXCR, with one record for every CDR3 protein. This sample has 700,000 to 1,000,000 distinct CDR3 sequences, with roughly 12% found just once. Sequencing used blood, either unsorted or a sorted T cell fraction (not recorded which). These receptors came from a male donor with ankylosing spondylitis. Both conserved end residues are part of each CDR3. D genes are given only for firm matches. Part of the rows lack a size; the others show once, few, many or a class for expanded clones.

clone_size	d_call	v_call	j_call	cdr3_nt	cdr3_aa
-	TRBD1	TRBV27	TRBJ2-7	TGTGCCAGCAGCCCACAGGGGGCCTATACCTACGAGCAGTACTTC	CASSPQGAYTYEQYF
-	TRBD2	TRBV5-1	TRBJ2-5	TGCGCCAGCAGCCCCCATAGCGGGAGAGGAGAGACCCAGTACTTC	CASSPHSGRGETQYF
few	-	TRBV5-5	TRBJ1-3	TGTGCCAGCAGCTTGGACAGTTTCTCTGGAAACACCATATATTTT	CASSLDSFSGNTIYF
many	-	TRBV29-1	TRBJ2-3	TGCAGCGCCGAACATGGTGCAGGGGCAGATACGCAGTATTTT	CSAEHGAGADTQYF
many	-	TRBV5-1	TRBJ2-5	TGCGCCAGCAGCTCGGACAGAGAGACCCAGTACTTC	CASSSDRETQYF
few	-	TRBV30	TRBJ1-4	TGTGCCTGGAATTCTATGGGGGACCCTCGCTCTAATGAAAAACTGTTTTTT	CAWNSMGDPRSNEKLFF
many	TRBD2	TRBV29-1	TRBJ2-5	TGCAGCGTTACGACTAGCGGGAGTGGAGAGACCCAGTACTTC	CSVTTSGSGETQYF
few	TRBD2	TRBV12-3/TRBV12-4	TRBJ2-5	TGTGCCAGCAGTTTCGGCGGGAGGGCTCGGGAGACCCAGTACTTC	CASSFGGRARETQYF
few	TRBD2	TRBV20-1	TRBJ2-1	TGCAGTGCTCCGGGACTAGGGGGGAAGGATGAGCAGTTCTTC	CSAPGLGGKDEQFF
few	-	TRBV20-1	TRBJ2-3	TGCAGTGCTACAAGGACCTCTACAAGACTGGCAGATACGCAGTATTTT	CSATRTSTRLADTQYF
few	TRBD2	TRBV7-9	TRBJ2-1	TGTGCCAGCAGCGGGACTAGCGGGAGGTTAAATGAGCAGTTCTTC	CASSGTSGRLNEQFF
many	TRBD2	TRBV5-1	TRBJ2-1	TGCGCCAGCAGGTGGACGGGACTAGCGTCCTACAATGAGCAGTTCTTC	CASRWTGLASYNEQFF
few	-	TRBV20-1	TRBJ1-4	TGCAGTGCTAGATCCGGGACCGGTGAAAAACTGTTTTTT	CSARSGTGEKLFF
many	-	TRBV5-1	TRBJ1-2	TGCGCCAGCAGCTTCGACAGAGTCAGCTATGGCTACACCTTC	CASSFDRVSYGYTF
-	TRBD2	TRBV20-1	TRBJ2-2	TGCAGTGCCCACAAACTAGCGGCGAACACCGGGGAGCTGTTTTTT	CSAHKLAANTGELFF
-	-	TRBV7-6	TRBJ1-2	TGTGCCAGCAGCCCCTTTAGAGGGGGAGTCGGCTACACCTTC	CASSPFRGGVGYTF
-	TRBD1	TRBV7-9	TRBJ1-5	TGTGCCAGCAGCCAGACAGGGGGCAATCAGCCCCAGCATTTT	CASSQTGGNQPQHF
-	-	TRBV28	TRBJ2-3	TGTGCCAGCAGCCCCATGTTGGGGAGCGGCACAGATACGCAGTATTTT	CASSPMLGSGTDTQYF
many	-	TRBV15	TRBJ1-1	TGTGCCACCAGCAGAGTAGGGGCCACTGAAGCTTTCTTT	CATSRVGATEAFF
many	-	TRBV6-5	TRBJ2-5	TGTGCCAGCAGTTGGGAGCAATTCCCAGAGACCCAGTACTTC	CASSWEQFPETQYF
few	-	TRBV9	TRBJ1-6	TGTGCCAGCAGCGTAGGACAGCCTCATAATTCACCCCTCCACTTT	CASSVGQPHNSPLHF
-	-	TRBV6-2/TRBV6-3	TRBJ2-5	TGTGCCAGCAGTTACTCCGAATGGGGGGACGAGACCCAGTACTTC	CASSYSEWGDETQYF
-	-	TRBV6-2/TRBV6-3	TRBJ2-3	TGTGCCAGCAGTGTAGGAGATTTGGTGCAGTATTTT	CASSVGDLVQYF
few	-	TRBV20-1	TRBJ1-5	TGCAGTGCAATTTTCCCGAGAGACAGGAGCAATCAGCCCCAGCATTTT	CSAIFPRDRSNQPQHF
many	-	TRBV29-1	TRBJ2-3	TGCAGCGTTGACAATCGGGGCCGGGAGACAGATACGCAGTATTTT	CSVDNRGRETDTQYF
-	-	TRBV10-3	TRBJ2-1	TGTGCCATCTCGTCTAGCTTCAGCATACCAGACAATGAGCAGTTCTTC	CAISSSFSIPDNEQFF
few	-	TRBV4-1	TRBJ1-4	TGCGCCAGCAGCCAAGTCGCAGCAGGGGATAATGAAAAACTGTTTTTT	CASSQVAAGDNEKLFF
few	-	TRBV3-1	TRBJ1-1	TGTGCCAGCAGCCAAGCCGGCGACGGACCGAAGGCTTTCTTT	CASSQAGDGPKAFF
-	-	TRBV10-2	TRBJ2-5	TGCGCCAGCAGCGACCCGGGGACGAGCCAAGAGACCCAGTACTTC	CASSDPGTSQETQYF
many	-	TRBV4-2	TRBJ2-5	TGTGCCAGCAGCCAAGCCTTAGGAGAGCTGTACCAAGAGACCCAGTACTTC	CASSQALGELYQETQYF
-	TRBD2	TRBV6-2/TRBV6-3	TRBJ2-1	TGTGCCAGCACCCTTACTAGCGGGAGTAGTTATGAGCAGTTCTTC	CASTLTSGSSYEQFF
few	TRBD2	TRBV20-1	TRBJ2-7	TGCAGTGCTAGTGGGACTAGCGTAAACGAGCAGTACTTC	CSASGTSVNEQYF